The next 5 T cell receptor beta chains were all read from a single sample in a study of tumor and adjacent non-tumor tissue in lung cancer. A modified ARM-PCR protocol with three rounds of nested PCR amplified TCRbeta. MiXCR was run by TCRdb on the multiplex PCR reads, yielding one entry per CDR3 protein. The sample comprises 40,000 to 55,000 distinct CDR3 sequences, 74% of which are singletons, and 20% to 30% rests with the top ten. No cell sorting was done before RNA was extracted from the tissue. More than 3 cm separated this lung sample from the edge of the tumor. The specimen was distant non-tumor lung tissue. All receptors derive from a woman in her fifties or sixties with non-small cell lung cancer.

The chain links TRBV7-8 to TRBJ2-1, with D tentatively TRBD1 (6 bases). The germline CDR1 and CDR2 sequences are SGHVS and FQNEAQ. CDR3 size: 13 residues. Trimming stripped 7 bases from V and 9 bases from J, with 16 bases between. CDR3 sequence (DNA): TGTGCCAGCAACCATTCAGGGGTTGCTGAGCAGTTCTTC. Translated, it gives CASNHSGVAEQFF.

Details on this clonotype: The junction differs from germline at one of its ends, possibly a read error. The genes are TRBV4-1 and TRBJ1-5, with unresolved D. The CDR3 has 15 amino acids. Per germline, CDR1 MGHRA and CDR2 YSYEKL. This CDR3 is CASGPAGNSNQPRHF. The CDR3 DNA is TGCGCCAGCGGCCCAGCCGGGAATAGCAATCAGCCCCGGCATTTT.

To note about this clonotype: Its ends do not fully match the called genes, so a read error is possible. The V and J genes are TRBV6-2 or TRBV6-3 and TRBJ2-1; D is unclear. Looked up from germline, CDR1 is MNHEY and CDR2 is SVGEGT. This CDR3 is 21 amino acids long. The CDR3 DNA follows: TGTGCCAGCAGTTACTCGAATTCGTTTTTCCACTGTGCAGACTCCTACAATGAGCAGTTTTTC. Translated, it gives CASSYSNSFFHCADSYNEQFF.

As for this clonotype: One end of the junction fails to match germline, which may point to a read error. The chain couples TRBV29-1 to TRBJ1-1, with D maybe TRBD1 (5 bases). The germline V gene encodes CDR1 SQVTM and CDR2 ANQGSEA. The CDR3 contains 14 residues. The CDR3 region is CSVSLSQVATEAFF. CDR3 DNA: TGTAGCGTTTCCTTGTCACAGGTGGCCACTGAAGCTTTCTTT.

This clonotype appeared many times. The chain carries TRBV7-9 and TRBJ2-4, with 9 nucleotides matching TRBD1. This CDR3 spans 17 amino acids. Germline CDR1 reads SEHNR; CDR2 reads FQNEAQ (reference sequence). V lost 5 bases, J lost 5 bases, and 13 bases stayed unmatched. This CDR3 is CASSIAGTGRGQNIQYF. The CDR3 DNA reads TGTGCCAGCAGCATCGCCGGGACAGGGAGGGGGCAAAACATTCAGTACTTC.